Many counts were recorded for the clone carrying this T cell receptor beta chain. The sample comes from a study of blood T cell repertoires in COVID-19. Study background: Acute and convalescent COVID-19 samples came from the United States, Italy and Spain. T cells, B-cell-depleted T cells, or PBMCs provided the cDNA or gDNA that served as material.

In the original processing: Using reference gene primer amplification, nucleated cell counts were estimated. The assay was immunoSEQ multiplex PCR, and TCRdb's table has in-frame clones only and misses some. V and J calls and clone size are as listed in that table; D and trimming were resolved from the DNA. The table has approximately 60,000 clones, 65% to 80% seen once. The CDR3 is 15 residues long. CDR1 is SGHRS and CDR2 is YFSETQ in the germline V gene. J gave up 9 bases and V 1 base, and 6 bases lay outside the gene matches. Material for sequencing was peripheral blood. This chain links TRBV5-1 with TRBJ2-1, with TRBD2 matching 11 bases. This sequence originates from a human donor in a cohort sampled during active COVID-19. CDR3 sequence (DNA): TGCGCCAGCAGCTTGAGTAGCGGGGGGGCGTTTGAGCAGTTCTTC. Amino acids: CASSLSSGGAFEQFF.